The clone carrying this T cell receptor (beta chain) came up a few times. Its antigen is not identified. Cultured CD4+ T cell DNA was sequenced using the Oncomine TCR Beta short-read assay. TCRdb processed the PCR reads anew with MiXCR; each CDR3 protein has one entry. Among about 12,000 distinct CDR3 sequences listed, 50% to 60% were seen once. Documented treatment: 10-day PBMC culture with coronavirus spike peptide pools or control peptides (ViraFEST assay). The length of the CDR3 is 12 residues. V was shortened by 11 bases and J by 4 bases, with 14 bases between the two germline ends. CDR1 is MNHNS and CDR2 is SASEGT in the germline V gene. This sample stems from a study of vaccination and CD4 T cells after COVID-19.

This clonotype originated in a human donor who had recovered from COVID-19. This chain links TRBV6-1 with TRBJ1-2; tentatively, D is TRBD1 (6 bases). The sequencing sample was made of CD4+ T cells from blood, cultured in vitro. The CDR3 region has the DNA TGTGCCGGCGACAGGAGTTCCTATGGCTACACCTTC. Residues: CAGDRSSYGYTF.